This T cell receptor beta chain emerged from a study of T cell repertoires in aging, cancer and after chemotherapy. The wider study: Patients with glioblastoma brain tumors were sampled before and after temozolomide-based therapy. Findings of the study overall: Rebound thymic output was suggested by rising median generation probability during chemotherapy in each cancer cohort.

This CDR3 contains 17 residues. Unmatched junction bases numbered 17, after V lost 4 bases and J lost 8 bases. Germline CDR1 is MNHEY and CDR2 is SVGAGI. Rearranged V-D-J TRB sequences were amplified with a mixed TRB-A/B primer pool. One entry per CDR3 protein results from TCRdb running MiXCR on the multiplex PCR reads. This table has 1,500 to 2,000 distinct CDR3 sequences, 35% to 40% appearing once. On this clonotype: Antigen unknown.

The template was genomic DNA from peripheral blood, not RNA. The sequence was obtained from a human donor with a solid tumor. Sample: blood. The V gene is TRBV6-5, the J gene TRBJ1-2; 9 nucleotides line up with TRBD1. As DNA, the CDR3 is TGTGCCAGCAGTTGGGGCCTGGGCCGGGACAGGGCTGGCGGCTACACCTTC. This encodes CASSWGLGRDRAGGYTF.